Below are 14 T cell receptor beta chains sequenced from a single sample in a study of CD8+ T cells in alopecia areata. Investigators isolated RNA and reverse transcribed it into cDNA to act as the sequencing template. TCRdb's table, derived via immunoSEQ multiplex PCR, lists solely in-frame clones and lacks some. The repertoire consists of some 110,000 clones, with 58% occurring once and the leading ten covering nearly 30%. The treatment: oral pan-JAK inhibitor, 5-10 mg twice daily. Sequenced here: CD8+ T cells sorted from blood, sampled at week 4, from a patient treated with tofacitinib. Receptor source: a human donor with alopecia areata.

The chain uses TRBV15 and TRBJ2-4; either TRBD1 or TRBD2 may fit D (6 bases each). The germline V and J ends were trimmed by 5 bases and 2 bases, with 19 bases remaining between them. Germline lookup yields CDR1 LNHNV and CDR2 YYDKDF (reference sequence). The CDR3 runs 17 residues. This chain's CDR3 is CATSGPNRGLPKNIQYF. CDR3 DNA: TGTGCCACCAGCGGGCCTAACCGGGGGCTTCCCAAAAACATTCAGTACTTC. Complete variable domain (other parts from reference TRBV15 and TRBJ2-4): DAMVIQNPRYQVTQFGKPVTLSCSQTLNHNVMYWYQQKSSQAPKLLFHYYDKDFNNEADTPDNFQSRRPNTSFCFLDIRSPGLGDTAMYLCATSGPNRGLPKNIQYFGAGTRLSVL.

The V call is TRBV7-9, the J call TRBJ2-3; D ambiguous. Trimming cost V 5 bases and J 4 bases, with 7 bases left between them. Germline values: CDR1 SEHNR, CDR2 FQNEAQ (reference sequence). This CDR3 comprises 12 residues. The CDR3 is CASSPQPDTQYF. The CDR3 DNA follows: TGTGCCAGCAGCCCCCAACCAGATACGCAGTATTTT.

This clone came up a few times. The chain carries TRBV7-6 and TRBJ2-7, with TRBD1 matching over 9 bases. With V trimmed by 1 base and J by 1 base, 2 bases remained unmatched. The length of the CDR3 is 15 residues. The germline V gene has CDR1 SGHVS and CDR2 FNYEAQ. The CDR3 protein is CASSLGQGGSYEQYF. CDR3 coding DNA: TGTGCCAGCAGCTTAGGACAGGGGGGATCCTACGAGCAGTACTTC.

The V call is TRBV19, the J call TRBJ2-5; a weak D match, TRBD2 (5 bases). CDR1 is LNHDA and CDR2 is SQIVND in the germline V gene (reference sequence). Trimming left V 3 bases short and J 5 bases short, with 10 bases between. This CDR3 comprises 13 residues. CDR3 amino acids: CASSITLAETQYF. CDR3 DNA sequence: TGTGCCAGTAGTATTACGCTAGCTGAGACCCAGTACTTC.

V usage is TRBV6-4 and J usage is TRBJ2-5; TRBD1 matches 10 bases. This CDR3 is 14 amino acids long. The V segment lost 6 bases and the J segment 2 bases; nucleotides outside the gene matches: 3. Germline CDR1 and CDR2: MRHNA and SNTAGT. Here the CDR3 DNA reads TGTGCCAGCAGCGAGGGACAGGGGCAAGAGACCCAGTACTTC. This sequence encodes CASSEGQGQETQYF.

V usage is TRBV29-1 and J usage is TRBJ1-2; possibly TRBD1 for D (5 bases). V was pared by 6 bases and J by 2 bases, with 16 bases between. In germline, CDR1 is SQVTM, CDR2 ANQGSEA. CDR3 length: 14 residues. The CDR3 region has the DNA TGCAGCGTCCCCCCGGACACGTTCAACTATGGCTACACCTTC. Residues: CSVPPDTFNYGYTF.

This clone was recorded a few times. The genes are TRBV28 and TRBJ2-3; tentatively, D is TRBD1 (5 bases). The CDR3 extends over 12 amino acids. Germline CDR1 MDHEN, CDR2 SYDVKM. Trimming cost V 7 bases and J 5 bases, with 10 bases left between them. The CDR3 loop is CASTQGIDTQYF. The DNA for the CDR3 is TGTGCCAGCACGCAGGGAATAGATACGCAGTATTTT.

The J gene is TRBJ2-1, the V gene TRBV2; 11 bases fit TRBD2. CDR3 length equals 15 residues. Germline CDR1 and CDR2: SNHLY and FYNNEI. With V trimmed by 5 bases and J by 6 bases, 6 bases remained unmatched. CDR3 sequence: CASSPGTSGFNEQFF. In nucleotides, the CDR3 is TGTGCCAGCAGTCCCGGGACTAGCGGATTCAATGAGCAGTTCTTC.

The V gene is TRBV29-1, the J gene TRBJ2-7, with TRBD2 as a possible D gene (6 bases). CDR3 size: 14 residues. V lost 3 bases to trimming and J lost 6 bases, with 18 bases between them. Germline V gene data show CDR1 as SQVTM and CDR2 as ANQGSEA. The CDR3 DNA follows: TGCAGCGTTGACGGCTCGGGACGGGGGTCCGAGCAGTACTTC. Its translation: CSVDGSGRGSEQYF.

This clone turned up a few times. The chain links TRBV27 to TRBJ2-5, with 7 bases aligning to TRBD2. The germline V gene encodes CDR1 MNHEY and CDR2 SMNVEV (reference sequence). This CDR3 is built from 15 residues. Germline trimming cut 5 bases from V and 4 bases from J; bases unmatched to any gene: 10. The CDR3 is CASSGHPGGTETQYF. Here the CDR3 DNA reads TGTGCCAGCAGTGGCCACCCCGGGGGGACAGAGACCCAGTACTTC.

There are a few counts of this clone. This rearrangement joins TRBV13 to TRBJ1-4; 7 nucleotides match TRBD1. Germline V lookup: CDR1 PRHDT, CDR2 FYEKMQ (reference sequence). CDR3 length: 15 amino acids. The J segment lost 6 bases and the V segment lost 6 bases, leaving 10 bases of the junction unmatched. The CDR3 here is CASREGGQADEKLFF. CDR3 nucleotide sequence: TGTGCCAGCAGGGAAGGGGGCCAGGCCGATGAAAAACTGTTTTTT. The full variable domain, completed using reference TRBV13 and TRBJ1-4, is AAGVIQSPRHLIKEKRETATLKCYPIPRHDTVYWYQQGPGQDPQFLISFYEKMQSDKGSIPDRFSAQQFSDYHSELNMSSLELGDSALYFCASREGGQADEKLFFGSGTQLSVL.

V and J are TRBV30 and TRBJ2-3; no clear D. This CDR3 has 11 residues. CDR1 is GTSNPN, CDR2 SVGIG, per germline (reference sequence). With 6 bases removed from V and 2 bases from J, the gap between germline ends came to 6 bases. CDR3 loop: CACTDTDTQYF. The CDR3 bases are TGTGCCTGTACAGACACAGATACGCAGTATTTT.

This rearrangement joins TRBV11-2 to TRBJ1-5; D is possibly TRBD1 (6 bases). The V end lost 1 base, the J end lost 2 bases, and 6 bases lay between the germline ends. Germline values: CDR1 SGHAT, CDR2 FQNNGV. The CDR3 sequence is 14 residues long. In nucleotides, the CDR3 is TGTGCCAGCAGCTTAGGGACAGGCAATCAGCCCCAGCATTTT. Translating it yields CASSLGTGNQPQHF.

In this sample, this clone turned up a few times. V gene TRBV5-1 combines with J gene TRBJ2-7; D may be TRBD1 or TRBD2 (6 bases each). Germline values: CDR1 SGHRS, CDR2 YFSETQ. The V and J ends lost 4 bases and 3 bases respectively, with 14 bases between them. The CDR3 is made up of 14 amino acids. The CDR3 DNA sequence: TGCGCCAGCAGCGTTCAGGGGACTGACTACGAGCAGTACTTC. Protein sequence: CASSVQGTDYEQYF.